These T cell receptor beta chains were read from a single sample in a study of blood T cell repertoires in COVID-19. Generated by immunoSEQ multiplex PCR, the TCRdb table keeps only in-frame clones and is missing some. The profile covers more than 200,000 clones, with more than 75% appearing a single time and 5.5% to 8.5% taken by the ten largest. Material: PBMCs or T cells enriched from blood (not recorded which). The receptor source for this set is a man aged 25 to 40 in a cohort exposed to, infected with or recovered from COVID-19 (not recorded which). Each CDR3 is given with its conserved first and last residue. D genes are given only for firm matches. Not all rows give a size; the values are once, few, many and, for expanded clones, a class.

>TRBJ2-7|TRBD1|TRBV9|.
CASSVGDSLYEQYF
TGTGCCAGCAGCGTAGGGGACAGTCTCTACGAGCAGTACTTC
>TRBJ1-1|TRBD1|TRBV7-2|.
CASSLHRGATEAFF
TGTGCCAGCAGCTTACACAGGGGGGCCACTGAAGCTTTCTTT
>TRBJ2-1|TRBD1|TRBV11-2|.
CASGQGSYNEQFF
TGTGCCAGCGGACAGGGGTCCTACAATGAGCAGTTCTTC
>TRBJ1-2|.|TRBV12-5|.
CASGLVIGRNSPYGYTF
TGTGCTAGTGGTTTGGTAATCGGCAGAAACAGCCCATATGGCTACACCTTC
>TRBJ1-1|.|TRBV4-2|.
CASSQEQGGGSNTEAFF
TGTGCCAGCAGCCAAGAACAGGGAGGGGGATCGAACACTGAAGCTTTCTTT
>TRBJ2-5|TRBD2|TRBV28|once
CASSQSGIGGTQYF
TGTGCCAGCAGTCAGAGCGGGATCGGCGGGACCCAGTACTTC
>TRBJ2-7|.|TRBV5-5|.
CASSTDREDDEQYF
TGTGCCAGCTCGACTGACAGGGAGGATGACGAGCAGTACTTC
>TRBJ2-4|TRBD1|TRBV13|.
CASSKPGQGTKNIQYF
TGTGCCAGCAGCAAACCGGGACAGGGAACCAAAAACATTCAGTACTTC
>TRBJ2-3|TRBD2|TRBV4-1|.
CASRTSGSSTDTQYF
TGCGCCAGCAGGACTAGCGGGTCTAGCACAGATACGCAGTATTTT
>TRBJ2-2|.|TRBV14|.
CASSQTKDFRLNTGELFF
TGTGCCAGCAGCCAGACAAAGGACTTTCGACTGAACACCGGGGAGCTGTTTTTT
>TRBJ1-1|.|TRBV28|.
CASSRTGWVTEAFF
TGTGCCAGCAGTCGAACAGGGTGGGTCACTGAAGCTTTCTTT
>TRBJ2-7|TRBD1|TRBV5-1|.
CVRIRTGYYEQYF
TGCGTCCGGATACGGACAGGTTACTACGAGCAGTACTTC
>TRBJ2-7|TRBD1|TRBV7-9|few
CASSQGTGAPYEQYF
TGTGCCAGCAGCCAAGGGACAGGGGCCCCCTACGAGCAGTACTTC
>TRBJ2-3|TRBD2|TRBV9|.
CASSVGRVREGHTDTQYF
TGTGCCAGCAGCGTAGGCCGTGTGAGGGAGGGCCACACAGATACGCAGTATTTT
>TRBJ2-7|.|TRBV5-4|.
CASSLGPSSYEQYF
TGTGCCAGCAGCTTGGGCCCGAGCTCCTACGAGCAGTACTTC
>TRBJ1-5|.|TRBV10-3|.
CAISDSRAPGGQPQHF
TGTGCCATCAGTGACAGCCGGGCCCCGGGAGGCCAGCCCCAGCATTTT
>TRBJ2-5|TRBD2|TRBV7-2|.
CASSSPAGALQETQYF
TGTGCCAGCAGCTCTCCAGCGGGAGCCCTCCAAGAGACCCAGTACTTC
>TRBJ1-2|TRBD1|TRBV19|.
CASSRETGEHYGYTF
TGTGCCAGTAGTAGGGAGACAGGGGAGCACTATGGCTACACCTTC
>TRBJ2-7|.|TRBV20-1|.
CSATDRYEQYF
TGCAGTGCAACCGACAGGTACGAGCAGTACTTC
>TRBJ1-5|.|TRBV28|.
CASSSKLRQVNQPQHF
TGTGCCAGCAGTTCAAAACTACGACAGGTGAATCAGCCCCAGCATTTT
>TRBJ1-6|TRBD1|TRBV5-6|.
CASSLGRGDNNSPLHF
TGTGCCAGCAGCTTGGGCAGGGGGGATAATAATTCACCCCTCCACTTT
>TRBJ2-3|.|TRBV9|.
CASSEGGIGTDTQYF
TGTGCCAGCAGCGAGGGGGGGATCGGCACAGATACGCAGTATTTT
>TRBJ2-7|.|TRBV5-6|.
CASSMSGTETYEQYF
TGTGCCAGCAGCATGTCCGGGACTGAGACCTACGAGCAGTACTTC
>TRBJ2-1|.|TRBV7-8|.
CASAGGSNNEQFF
TGTGCCAGCGCCGGAGGCAGCAACAATGAGCAGTTCTTC
>TRBJ2-1|.|TRBV7-2|.
CASSLGSGTDYNEQFF
TGTGCCAGCAGCTTAGGGAGCGGTACAGACTACAATGAGCAGTTCTTC
>TRBJ2-1|.|TRBV11-3|.
CASSRGGRGYTWNEQFF
TGTGCCAGCAGCCGAGGGGGGAGGGGGTATACATGGAATGAGCAGTTCTTC
>TRBJ2-2|.|TRBV5-1|once
CASSLFPSNTGELFF
TGCGCCAGCAGCTTGTTTCCTTCGAACACCGGGGAGCTGTTTTTT
>TRBJ1-4|.|TRBV28|.
CASSLTQGPTNEKLFF
TGTGCCAGCAGTTTAACCCAGGGCCCAACTAATGAAAAACTGTTTTTT
>TRBJ2-1|TRBD1|TRBV7-9|.
CASSLPGQGLYEQFF
TGTGCCAGCAGCTTACCGGGACAGGGACTGTATGAGCAGTTCTTC
>TRBJ1-1|.|TRBV9|.
CASSVGVGGTEAFF
TGTGCCAGCAGCGTAGGGGTCGGCGGGACTGAAGCTTTCTTT
>TRBJ2-7|.|TRBV15|.
CATSQGQVLTYEQYF
TGTGCCACCAGCCAAGGACAAGTTCTTACCTACGAGCAGTACTTC
>TRBJ1-1|TRBD1|TRBV7-2|.
CASSLMAQGVLTEAFF
TGTGCCAGCAGCCTAATGGCGCAGGGGGTGTTGACTGAAGCTTTCTTT
>TRBJ2-5|TRBD2|TRBV19|.
CASSIGTSGQETQYF
TGTGCCAGTAGTATAGGGACTAGCGGCCAAGAGACCCAGTACTTC
>TRBJ1-5|.|TRBV28|.
CASSSSGGDIYSNQPQHF
TGTGCCAGCAGTTCCTCCGGGGGTGACATTTATAGCAATCAGCCCCAGCATTTT
>TRBJ2-5|.|TRBV7-2|.
CASSPLGGGPSETQYF
TGTGCCAGCAGCCCTTTAGGGGGAGGGCCGAGTGAGACCCAGTACTTC
>TRBJ2-2|TRBD2|TRBV19|.
CASGLAGVNTGELFF
TGTGCCAGTGGTTTAGCGGGAGTGAATACCGGGGAGCTGTTTTTT
>TRBJ2-1|.|TRBV12-5|.
CASGGEPSSYNEQFF
TGTGCTAGTGGCGGGGAGCCGAGCTCCTACAATGAGCAGTTCTTC
>TRBJ1-4|TRBD1|TRBV5-8|.
CASTRRGQTNEKLFF
TGTGCCAGCACCCGGAGGGGACAGACTAATGAAAAACTGTTTTTT
>TRBJ2-3|TRBD1|TRBV24-1|once
CATAQGAPPTDTQYF
TGTGCCACAGCACAGGGGGCGCCCCCGACAGATACGCAGTATTTT
>TRBJ2-3|.|TRBV27|.
CASSFQSRPDTQYF
TGTGCCAGCAGTTTCCAGTCGAGGCCAGATACGCAGTATTTT
>TRBJ2-7|TRBD2|TRBV28|once
CASSAPSGGRYEQYF
TGTGCCAGCAGTGCCCCTAGCGGGGGCCGCTACGAGCAGTACTTC
>TRBJ1-1|.|TRBV5-1|.
CASSLGTANTEAFF
TGCGCCAGCAGCTTGGGGACAGCAAACACTGAAGCTTTCTTT
>TRBJ2-3|TRBD2|TRBV27|few
CASRKRETSTDTQYF
TGTGCCAGCAGGAAGCGGGAGACGAGCACAGATACGCAGTATTTT
>TRBJ1-2|.|TRBV19|.
CASSIKGGYRGYTF
TGTGCCAGTAGTATAAAGGGCGGCTACAGGGGCTACACCTTC
>TRBJ1-2|.|TRBV6-4|.
CASSEGPGAGYTF
TGTGCCAGCAGTGAGGGCCCAGGGGCTGGCTACACCTTC
>TRBJ2-7|TRBD2|TRBV7-8|.
CASKTGTSDEQYF
TGTGCCAGCAAAACCGGGACTAGTGATGAGCAGTACTTC
>TRBJ2-1|TRBD2|TRBV19|.
CASSLLAGGRNEQFF
TGTGCCAGTAGTTTACTAGCGGGAGGCAGGAATGAGCAGTTCTTC
>TRBJ2-3|.|TRBV11-3|.
CASTDLVHGGDNSTDTQYF
TGTGCCAGCACCGACCTGGTCCACGGCGGGGATAACAGCACAGATACGCAGTATTTT
>TRBJ2-3|TRBD2|TRBV15|.
CATSRGRVAGVADTQYF
TGTGCCACCAGCAGAGGAAGGGTAGCGGGAGTGGCAGATACGCAGTATTTT
>TRBJ1-2|.|TRBV5-1|.
CASSPLRVSGYGYTF
TGCGCCAGCAGCCCCCTGCGGGTTTCGGGATATGGCTACACCTTC
>TRBJ1-4|.|TRBV18|.
CASSPGSNEKLFF
TGTGCCAGCTCACCGGGCTCCAATGAAAAACTGTTTTTT
>TRBJ2-4|.|TRBV28|.
CASSSPGQRDAKNIQYF
TGTGCCAGCAGTTCCCCCGGACAACGAGATGCCAAAAACATTCAGTACTTC
>TRBJ2-2|TRBD2|TRBV24-1|.
CATSRGGNTGELFF
TGTGCCACCAGCCGGGGGGGGAACACCGGGGAGCTGTTTTTT
>TRBJ2-2|.|TRBV12-3/TRBV12-4|few
CASSLGPPGELFF
TGTGCCAGCAGCCTGGGGCCCCCCGGGGAGCTGTTTTTT
>TRBJ2-1|TRBD2|TRBV7-2|.
CASSSFQTSGYNEQFF
TGTGCCAGCAGCTCCTTCCAGACTAGCGGTTACAATGAGCAGTTCTTC
>TRBJ2-1|TRBD2|TRBV10-2|.
CASSSSGTSGRANEQFF
TGCGCCAGCAGTTCGTCAGGGACTAGCGGGAGGGCCAATGAGCAGTTCTTC
>TRBJ2-7|.|TRBV27|.
CASSLNGGEQYF
TGTGCCAGCAGTTTAAACGGCGGGGAGCAGTACTTC
>TRBJ2-4|.|TRBV24-1|.
CATSDSQGGVSKNIQYF
TGTGCCACCAGTGACTCTCAGGGGGGCGTCTCCAAAAACATTCAGTACTTC